This T cell receptor beta chain was sequenced during a study of T-cell reconstitution after alpha-beta-depleted transplantation in children. This clonotype was seen a handful of times. V was cut by 4 bases and J by 5 bases, with 10 bases left in between. Germline CDR1 MDHEN, CDR2 SYDVKM. The CDR3 contains 13 residues. TCRbeta library preparation incorporated unique molecular identifiers. TCRdb re-called the PCR reads with MiXCR, one entry per CDR3 protein. The profile covers roughly 590,000 distinct CDR3 sequences, with roughly 17% appearing a single time and under 1.2% taken by the ten largest. This rearrangement joins TRBV28 to TRBJ2-3; D is uncertain. The sample was PBMCs from the stem cell graft donor, taken from the stem cell graft. This receptor was taken from a human donor who donated a stem cell graft to a child with acute myeloid leukemia. CDR3 DNA sequence: TGTGCCAGCAGTTCATCCTTGGGAGATACGCAGTATTTT. Translated, it gives CASSSSLGDTQYF.